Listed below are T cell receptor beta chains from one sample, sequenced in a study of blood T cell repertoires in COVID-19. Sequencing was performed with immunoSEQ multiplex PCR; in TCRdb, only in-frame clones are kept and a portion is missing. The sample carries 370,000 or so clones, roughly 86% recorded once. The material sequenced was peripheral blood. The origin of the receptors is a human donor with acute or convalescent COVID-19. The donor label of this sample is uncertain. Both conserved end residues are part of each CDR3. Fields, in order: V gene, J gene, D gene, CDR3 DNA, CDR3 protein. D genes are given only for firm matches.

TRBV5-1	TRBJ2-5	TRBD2	TGCGCCAGCTCCCTGAGCGGGCGGGGGGCCCAAGAGACCCAGTACTTC	CASSLSGRGAQETQYF
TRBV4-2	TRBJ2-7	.	TGTGCCAGCAGCCAAAATTACGGCCAGGCCTACGAGCAGTACTTC	CASSQNYGQAYEQYF
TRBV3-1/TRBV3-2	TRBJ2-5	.	TGTGCCAGCAGCTATAGCGGTCGGGGAGAGACCCAGTACTTC	CASSYSGRGETQYF
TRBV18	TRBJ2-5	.	TGTGCCAGCTCACCAAATACAGGGAGCCAAGAGACCCAGTACTTC	CASSPNTGSQETQYF
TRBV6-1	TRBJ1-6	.	TGTGCCAGCAGTGAACTGGGGGCGGGACCCCTCCACTTT	CASSELGAGPLHF
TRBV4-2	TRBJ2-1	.	TGTGCCAGCAGAGGCACAGGGACCCCTTACAATGAGCAGTTCTTC	CASRGTGTPYNEQFF
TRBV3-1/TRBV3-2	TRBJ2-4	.	TGTGCCAGCAGCCAAGGTTTTTGGGGCAGAACCAAAAACATTCAGTACTTC	CASSQGFWGRTKNIQYF
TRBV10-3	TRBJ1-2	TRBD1	TGTGCCATCAGGATAGGGACAGGCTCTAACTATGGCTACACCTTC	CAIRIGTGSNYGYTF
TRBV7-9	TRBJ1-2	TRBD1	TGTGCCAGCAGCCCGAAGGGGACAGGTCCCGTCGGCTACACCTTC	CASSPKGTGPVGYTF
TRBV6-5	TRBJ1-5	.	TGTGCCAGCAGTTCCCCGGCACAGATTAATCAGCCCCAGCATTTT	CASSSPAQINQPQHF